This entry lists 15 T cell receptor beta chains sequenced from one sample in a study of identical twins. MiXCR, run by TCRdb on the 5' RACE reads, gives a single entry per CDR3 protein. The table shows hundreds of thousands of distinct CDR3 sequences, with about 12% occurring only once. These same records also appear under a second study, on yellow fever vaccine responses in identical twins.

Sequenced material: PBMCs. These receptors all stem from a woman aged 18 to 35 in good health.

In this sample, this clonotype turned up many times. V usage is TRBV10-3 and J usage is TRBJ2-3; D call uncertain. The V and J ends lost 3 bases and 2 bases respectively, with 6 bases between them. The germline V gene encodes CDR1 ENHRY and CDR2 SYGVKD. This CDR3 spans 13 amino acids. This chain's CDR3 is CAISEKFTDTQYF. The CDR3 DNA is TGTGCCATCAGTGAAAAGTTCACAGATACGCAGTATTTT.

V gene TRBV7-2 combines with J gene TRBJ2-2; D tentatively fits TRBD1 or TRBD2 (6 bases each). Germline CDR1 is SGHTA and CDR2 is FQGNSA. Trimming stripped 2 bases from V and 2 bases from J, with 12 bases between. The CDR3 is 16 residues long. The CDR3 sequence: CASSLWAGQNTGELFF. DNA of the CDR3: TGTGCCAGCAGCTTATGGGCGGGACAAAACACCGGGGAGCTGTTTTTT.

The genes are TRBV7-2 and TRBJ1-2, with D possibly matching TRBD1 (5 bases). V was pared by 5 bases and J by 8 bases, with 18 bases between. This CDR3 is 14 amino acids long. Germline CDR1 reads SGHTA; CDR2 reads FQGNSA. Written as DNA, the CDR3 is TGTGCCAGCAGCCCCAAGACAGAGCGTGGAGGCTACACCTTC. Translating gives CASSPKTERGGYTF.

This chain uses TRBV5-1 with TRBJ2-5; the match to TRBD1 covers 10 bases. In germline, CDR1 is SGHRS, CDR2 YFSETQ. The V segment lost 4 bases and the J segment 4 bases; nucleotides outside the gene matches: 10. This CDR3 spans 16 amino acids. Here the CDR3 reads CASSKFRTGGRETQYF. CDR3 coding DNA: TGCGCCAGCAGCAAATTCCGGACAGGGGGGAGAGAGACCCAGTACTTC.

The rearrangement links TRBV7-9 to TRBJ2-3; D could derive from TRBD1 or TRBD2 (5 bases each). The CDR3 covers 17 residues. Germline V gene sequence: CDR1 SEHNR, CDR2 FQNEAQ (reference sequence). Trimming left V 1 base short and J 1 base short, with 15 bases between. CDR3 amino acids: CASSLGSSGPRTDTQYF. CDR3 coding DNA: TGTGCCAGCAGCTTAGGTTCGTCGGGGCCACGCACAGATACGCAGTATTTT.

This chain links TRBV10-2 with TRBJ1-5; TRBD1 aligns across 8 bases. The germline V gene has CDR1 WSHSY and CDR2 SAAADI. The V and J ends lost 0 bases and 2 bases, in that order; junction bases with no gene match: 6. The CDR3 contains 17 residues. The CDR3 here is CASSESVDRAGNQPQHF. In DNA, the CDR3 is TGCGCCAGCAGTGAGTCGGTGGACAGGGCGGGCAATCAGCCCCAGCATTTT.

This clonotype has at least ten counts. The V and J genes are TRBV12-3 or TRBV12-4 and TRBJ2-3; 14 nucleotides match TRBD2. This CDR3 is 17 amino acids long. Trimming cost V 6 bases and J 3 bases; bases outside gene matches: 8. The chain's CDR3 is CASSAGTSGRATDTQYF. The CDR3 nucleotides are TGTGCCAGCAGCGCCGGGACTAGCGGGAGAGCGACAGATACGCAGTATTTT.

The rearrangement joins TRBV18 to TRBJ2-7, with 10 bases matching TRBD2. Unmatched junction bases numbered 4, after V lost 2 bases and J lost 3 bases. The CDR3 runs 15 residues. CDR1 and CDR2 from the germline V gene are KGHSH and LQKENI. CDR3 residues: CASSPTSGINYEQYF. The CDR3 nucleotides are TGTGCCAGCTCACCAACTAGCGGGATTAACTACGAGCAGTACTTC.

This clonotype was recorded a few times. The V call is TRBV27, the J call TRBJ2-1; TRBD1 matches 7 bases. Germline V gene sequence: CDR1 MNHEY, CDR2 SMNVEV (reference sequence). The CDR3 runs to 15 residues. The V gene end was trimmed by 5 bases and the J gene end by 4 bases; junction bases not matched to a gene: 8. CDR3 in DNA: TGTGCCAGCAGTCCGGGACAGTCTTTTTACAATGAGCAGTTCTTC. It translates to CASSPGQSFYNEQFF.

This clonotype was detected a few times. CDR3 nucleotide sequence: TGTGCCAGCAGCTTAGGGCGAAGCGGGACCTACAATGAGCAGTTCTTC. The encoded protein is CASSLGRSGTYNEQFF. The chain recombines TRBV7-2 with TRBJ2-1, with 7 bases that match TRBD2. There are 16 residues in the CDR3. Germline lookup yields CDR1 SGHTA and CDR2 FQGNSA. Trimming at V came to 1 base and at J to 2 bases, leaving 5 bases not matched to a gene.

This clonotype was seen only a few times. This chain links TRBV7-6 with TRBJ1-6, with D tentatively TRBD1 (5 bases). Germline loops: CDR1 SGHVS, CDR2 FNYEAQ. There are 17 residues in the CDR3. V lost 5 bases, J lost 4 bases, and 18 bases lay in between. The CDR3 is CASSPGRPADYNSPLHF. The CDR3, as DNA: TGTGCCAGCAGCCCGGGACGGCCAGCTGATTATAATTCACCCCTCCACTTT.

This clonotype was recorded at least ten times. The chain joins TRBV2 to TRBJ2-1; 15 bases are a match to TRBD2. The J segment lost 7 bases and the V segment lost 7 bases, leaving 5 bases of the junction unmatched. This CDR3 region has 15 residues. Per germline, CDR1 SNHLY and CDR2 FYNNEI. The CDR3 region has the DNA TGTGCCAGCACCGGGACTAGCGGGAGGTCGAATGAGCAGTTCTTC. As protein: CASTGTSGRSNEQFF.

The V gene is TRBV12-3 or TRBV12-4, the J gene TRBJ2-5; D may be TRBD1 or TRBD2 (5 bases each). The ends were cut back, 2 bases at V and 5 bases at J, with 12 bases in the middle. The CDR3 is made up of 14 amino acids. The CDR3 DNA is TGTGCCAGCAGTTTAAAGTGGGGCGGGGAGACCCAGTACTTC. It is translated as CASSLKWGGETQYF.

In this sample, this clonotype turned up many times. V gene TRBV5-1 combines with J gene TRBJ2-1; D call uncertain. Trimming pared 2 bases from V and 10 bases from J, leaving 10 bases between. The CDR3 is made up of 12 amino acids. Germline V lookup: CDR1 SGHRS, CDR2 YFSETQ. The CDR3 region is CASSFGLGEQFF. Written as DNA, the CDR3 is TGCGCCAGCAGCTTCGGGCTAGGGGAGCAGTTCTTC.

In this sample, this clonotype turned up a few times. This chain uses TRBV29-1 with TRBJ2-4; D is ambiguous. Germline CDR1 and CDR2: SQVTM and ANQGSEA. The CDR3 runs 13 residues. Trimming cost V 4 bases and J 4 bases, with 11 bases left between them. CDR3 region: CSVGQTVKNIQYF. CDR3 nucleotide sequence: TGCAGCGTTGGTCAGACGGTGAAAAACATTCAGTACTTC.